The T cell receptor (beta chain) under discussion was sequenced for a study of patients and donors after allogeneic stem cell transplantation. Each CDR3 protein gets one entry after TCRdb re-called the RT-PCR reads with MiXCR. The sample records 400,000 to 450,000 distinct CDR3 sequences, roughly 16% being singletons. This clonotype was seen only a few times. Germline values: CDR1 MNHEY, CDR2 SVGEGT. The CDR3 has 13 residues. V was cut by 8 bases and J by 2 bases, with 12 bases left in between. Source material: blood, either unsorted or a sorted T cell fraction (not recorded which). This receptor was taken from a human donor who was either an allogeneic HSCT recipient or a stem cell or donor lymphocyte infusion donor (not recorded which). It is not recorded whose cells these are; they may come from a transplant donor. The chain carries TRBV6-2 or TRBV6-3 and TRBJ1-1, with D possibly matching TRBD1 (5 bases). The CDR3 coding sequence is TGTGCCAGCCATCGGGACCTAAACACTGAAGCTTTCTTT. Amino acid sequence: CASHRDLNTEAFF.